Shown below are 19 T cell receptor beta chains from a single sample sequenced in a study of PD-L1 blockade in urothelial cancer (TCRdb year 2017). Libraries were constructed by the immunoSEQ multiplex PCR assay. TCRdb's version of the immuneACCESS table is confined to in-frame rearrangements and falls short of the full clone set. An unresolved V gene accounts for under half of the shortfall where checked; the remainder is of unknown origin. The sample yields more than 55,000 clones; 81% were counted once. The top ten clones comprise around 5.4% of the sample. Interpreted using the paper, the time point label stands for: pretreatment peripheral blood. The material sequenced was PBMCs, taken around atezolizumab (anti-PD-L1) treatment. The receptors were sampled from a man in his 70s with urothelial cancer.

CDR3 sequence (DNA): TGTGCCATCAAGGGACAAAATAACTATGGCTACACCTTC. It is translated as CAIKGQNNYGYTF. The V call is TRBV10-3, the J call TRBJ1-2, with D possibly being TRBD1 (6 bases). Germline-derived CDR1 and CDR2 are ENHRY and SYGVKD. Deletions cut 7 bases from V and 1 base from J, with 10 bases between. The CDR3 length is 13 residues.

The chain recombines TRBV7-9 with TRBJ2-3; D is unresolved. Germline CDR1 SEHNR, CDR2 FQNEAQ (reference sequence). V was cut by 0 bases and J by 1 base, with 5 bases left in between. The CDR3 contains 14 residues. The CDR3 bases are TGTGCCAGCAGCTTAGCTAGTGGCACAGATACGCAGTATTTT. It yields the protein CASSLASGTDTQYF.

The chain uses TRBV2 and TRBJ1-3; D remains ambiguous. Trimming removed 0 bases from V and 0 bases from J, with 12 bases in between. Germline V gene lookup returns CDR1 SNHLY and CDR2 FYNNEI. The CDR3 runs to 17 residues. DNA of the CDR3: TGTGCCAGCAGTGAAGCGTTCGGTCGGTACTCTGGAAACACCATATATTTT. Translating it yields CASSEAFGRYSGNTIYF.

The chain combines TRBV2 with TRBJ2-7; the match to TRBD1 covers 7 bases. The CDR3 is 14 amino acids. Germline values: CDR1 SNHLY, CDR2 FYNNEI. Trimming removed 4 bases from V and 2 bases from J; junction bases left unmatched: 5. CDR3 sequence reads: CASSARGWAYEQYF. The CDR3 bases are TGTGCCAGCAGTGCCAGGGGGTGGGCCTACGAGCAGTACTTC.

The V and J genes are TRBV7-3 and TRBJ2-7, with D maybe TRBD2 (6 bases). CDR1 is SGHTA, CDR2 FQGTGA, per germline. The CDR3 runs to 14 residues. Trimming removed 6 bases from V and 5 bases from J, with 17 bases in between. The CDR3 DNA sequence: TGTGCCAGCAGAAAAACGGGGGAGGCCCACGAGCAGTACTTC. It is translated as CASRKTGEAHEQYF.

This chain links TRBV2 with TRBJ1-2, with D perhaps TRBD1 (6 bases). The CDR3 has 15 amino acids. Germline assignment: CDR1 SNHLY and CDR2 FYNNEI. Trimming removed 2 bases at V and 4 bases at J, with 14 bases between. The chain's CDR3 is CASSETARGIYGYTF. Written as DNA, the CDR3 is TGTGCCAGCAGTGAAACCGCCAGGGGAATCTATGGCTACACCTTC.

This chain links TRBV5-1 with TRBJ2-5; 8 bases agree with TRBD1. The germline gives CDR1 SGHRS, CDR2 YFSETQ. The CDR3 loop spans 13 amino acids. Trimming at V came to 7 bases and at J to 5 bases, leaving 7 bases not matched to a gene. Here the CDR3 DNA reads TGCGCCAGCTATTCCCGGGACAGGGAGACCCAGTACTTC. Its translation: CASYSRDRETQYF.

This clone has only a few counts. CDR3 loop: CASSLGPSESYEQYF. The CDR3 DNA sequence: TGTGCCAGCAGCTTAGGGCCTAGCGAGTCCTACGAGCAGTACTTC. This chain connects TRBV7-2 to TRBJ2-7; weak D call: TRBD2 (6 bases). V was shortened by 1 base and J by 1 base, with 11 bases between the two germline ends. The CDR3 covers 15 residues. The germline V gene encodes CDR1 SGHTA and CDR2 FQGNSA.

This chain connects TRBV28 to TRBJ2-7; weak D call: TRBD1 (6 bases). The CDR3 has 16 residues. Germline loops: CDR1 MDHEN, CDR2 SYDVKM. The V end was cut by 6 bases, the J end by 0 bases, with 18 bases between. The CDR3 protein is CASSPAGRGSSYEQYF. The CDR3 DNA reads as TGTGCCAGCAGCCCGGCGGGCAGGGGAAGCTCCTACGAGCAGTACTTC. Full variable domain (outside the CDR3, taken from reference TRBV28 and TRBJ2-7): DVKVTQSSRYLVKRTGEKVFLECVQDMDHENMFWYRQDPGLGLRLIYFSYDVKMKEKGDIPEGYSVSREKKERFSLILESASTNQTSMYLCASSPAGRGSSYEQYFGPGTRLTVT.

J is TRBJ2-7 and V is TRBV18, with D maybe TRBD2 (6 bases). CDR1 is KGHSH and CDR2 is LQKENI in the germline V gene. Trimming removed 2 bases from V and 6 bases from J, with 11 bases in between. The CDR3 loop spans 13 amino acids. CDR3 residues: CASSPADYTEQYF. In DNA form, the CDR3 reads TGTGCCAGCTCACCAGCGGACTACACCGAGCAGTACTTC.

J is TRBJ2-7 and V is TRBV7-9; 8 bases agree with TRBD1. The CDR3 contains 13 residues. Germline CDR1 is SEHNR and CDR2 is FQNEAQ (reference sequence). The V segment lost 6 bases and the J segment 7 bases; nucleotides outside the gene matches: 8. DNA for the CDR3: TGTGCCAGCAGTTCGACAGGGGTCGAGGAGCAGTACTTC. Protein sequence: CASSSTGVEEQYF.

The chain is built from TRBV6-6 and TRBJ2-5; 8 nucleotides agree with TRBD2. Unmatched junction bases numbered 7, after V lost 5 bases and J lost 2 bases. CDR1 and CDR2 (germline): MNHNY, SVGAGI (reference sequence). The CDR3 length is 15 residues. CDR3 bases: TGTGCCAGCAGTCGCCCCGGGGGGGGGCAAGAGACCCAGTACTTC. Protein product: CASSRPGGGQETQYF.

Concerning this clone: Other DNA sequences in this specimen translate into the identical CDR3. This chain connects TRBV7-6 to TRBJ2-5; 7 bases line up with TRBD2. Germline CDR1 is SGHVS and CDR2 is FNYEAQ. This CDR3 has 14 amino acids. V was pared by 3 bases and J by 0 bases, with 1 base of the junction left unmatched. CDR3 DNA sequence: TGTGCCAGCAGCTTGGGGGGGAACCAAGAGACCCAGTACTTC. Amino acids: CASSLGGNQETQYF.

The gene calls are TRBV7-3 and TRBJ2-3, with TRBD2 matching over 7 bases. CDR3 length equals 15 residues. The ends lost 6 bases at V and 4 bases at J; junction bases unmatched: 10. Germline CDR1 reads SGHTA; CDR2 reads FQGTGA. CDR3: CASSWGGSSADTQYF. CDR3 nucleotides: TGTGCCAGCAGTTGGGGGGGGTCCAGCGCAGATACGCAGTATTTT. Full variable domain (outside the CDR3, taken from reference TRBV7-3 and TRBJ2-3): GAGVSQTPSNKVTEKGKYVELRCDPISGHTALYWYRQSLGQGPEFLIYFQGTGAADDSGLPNDRFFAVRPEGSVSTLKIQRTERGDSAVYLCASSWGGSSADTQYFGPGTRLTVL.

The rearrangement uses TRBV29-1 and TRBJ1-2; no firm D call. Germline V gene sequence: CDR1 SQVTM, CDR2 ANQGSEA. The CDR3 extends over 12 amino acids. The V end was cut by 7 bases, the J end by 2 bases, with 11 bases between. CDR3 amino acids: CSAVEVNYGYTF. The CDR3 region has the DNA TGCAGCGCCGTGGAGGTGAACTATGGCTACACCTTC.

This clone was seen just once. The chain joins TRBV11-3 to TRBJ2-1; possible D gene TRBD1, 6 bases. The germline V gene has CDR1 SGHNT and CDR2 YENEEA. CDR3 size: 18 residues. Between the trimmed V and J ends, which lost 2 bases and 0 bases, there was a span of 17 bases. CDR3 loop: CASSLRSARGNSYNEQFF. The CDR3 nucleotides read TGTGCCAGCAGCTTAAGATCCGCTAGGGGGAACTCCTACAATGAGCAGTTCTTC. Full variable domain (remainder filled in from reference TRBV11-3 and TRBJ2-1): EAGVVQSPRYKIIEKKQPVAFWCNPISGHNTLYWYLQNLGQGPELLIRYENEEAVDDSQLPKDRFSAERLKGVDSTLKIQPAELGDSAVYLCASSLRSARGNSYNEQFFGPGTRLTVL.

The chain combines TRBV19 with TRBJ1-2, with 8 bases lining up with TRBD1. V lost 4 bases to trimming and J lost 5 bases; unmatched junction nucleotides: 3. This CDR3 is built from 13 residues. CDR1 is LNHDA and CDR2 is SQIVND in the germline V gene (reference sequence). DNA for the CDR3: TGTGCCAGTAGTAACACAGGGGGGTATGGCTACACCTTC. This gives the protein CASSNTGGYGYTF.

The chain links TRBV6-5 to TRBJ2-7; TRBD2 agrees at 7 bases. The J segment lost 7 bases and the V segment lost 6 bases, leaving 12 bases of the junction unmatched. The CDR3 totals 14 residues. Germline CDR1 is MNHEY and CDR2 is SVGAGI. This CDR3 reads CASSPPGREGEQYF. The CDR3, as DNA: TGTGCCAGCAGCCCCCCAGGCAGGGAGGGGGAGCAGTACTTC.

In its sample, this clone was seen a few times. The CDR3 nucleotides are TGTGCCACCAGCAGAGAAGGGGGTGGCAAAAACATTCAGTACTTC. Protein product: CATSREGGGKNIQYF. The rearrangement links TRBV15 to TRBJ2-4; tentative D call: TRBD1 (6 bases). Between the trimmed V and J ends, which lost 0 bases and 3 bases, there was a span of 9 bases. This CDR3 spans 15 amino acids. CDR1 and CDR2 (germline): LNHNV, YYDKDF (reference sequence).